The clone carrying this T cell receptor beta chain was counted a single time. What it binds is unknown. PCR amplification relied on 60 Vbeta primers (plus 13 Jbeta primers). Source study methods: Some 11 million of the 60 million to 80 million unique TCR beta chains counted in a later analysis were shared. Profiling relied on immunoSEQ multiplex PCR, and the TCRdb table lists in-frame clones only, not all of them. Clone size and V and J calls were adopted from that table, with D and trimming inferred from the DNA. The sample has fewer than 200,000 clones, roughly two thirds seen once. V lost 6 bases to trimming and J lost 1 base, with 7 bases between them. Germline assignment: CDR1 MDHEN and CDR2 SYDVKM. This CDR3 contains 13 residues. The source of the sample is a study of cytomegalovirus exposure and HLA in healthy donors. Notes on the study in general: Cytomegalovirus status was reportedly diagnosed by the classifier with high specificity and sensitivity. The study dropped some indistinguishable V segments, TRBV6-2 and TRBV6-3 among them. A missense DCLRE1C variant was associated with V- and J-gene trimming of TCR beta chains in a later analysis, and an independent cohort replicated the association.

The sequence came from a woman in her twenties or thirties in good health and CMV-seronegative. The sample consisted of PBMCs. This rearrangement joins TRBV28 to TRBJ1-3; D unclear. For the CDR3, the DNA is TGTGCCAGCAGGTATCCTTCTGGAAACACCATATATTTT. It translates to CASRYPSGNTIYF.